This TCR beta chain was captured by sequencing in a study of Graves' ophthalmopathy and Graves' hyperthyroidism. The CDR3 covers 13 residues. Between the trimmed V and J ends, which lost 6 bases and 3 bases, there was a span of 9 bases. Germline values: CDR1 SGHRS, CDR2 YFSETQ. The sequenced template was RNA, covering the TCR beta CDR3 region. RT-PCR with HTBI primers came first, then second-round multiplex PCR. One entry per CDR3 protein results from TCRdb running MiXCR on the multiplex PCR reads. The sample records roughly 500,000 distinct CDR3 sequences, roughly 14% being singletons. Only a few counts were recorded for this clonotype.

The TCR was taken from a woman in her thirties with Graves' ophthalmopathy. V usage is TRBV5-1 and J usage is TRBJ2-2; tentatively, D is TRBD2 (7 bases). The sample comprised blood. CDR3 DNA sequence: TGCGCCAGCAAGGGGGGGGACACCGGGGAGCTGTTTTTT. This encodes CASKGGDTGELFF.